A selection of T cell receptor beta chains follows, all from one sample in a study of blood T cell repertoires in COVID-19. Sequencing was performed with immunoSEQ multiplex PCR; in TCRdb, only in-frame clones are kept and a portion is missing. The repertoire holds about 160,000 clones, with approximately 82% as singletons. Sequencing was performed on peripheral blood. Receptors originate from a woman of 80 years or more with acute or convalescent COVID-19. The CDR3 runs from the conserved cysteine through the conserved F or W. The order of the fields is clone size, CDR3 length, D gene, J gene, V gene, CDR3 protein, CDR3 DNA. The D gene is left open where the match is weak. Clone size is stated in some rows and not others, as once, few, many or a class when expanded.

abundance: few
len: 13
d_gene: NA
j_gene: TRBJ2-7
v_gene: TRBV7-9
CDR3aa: CASSLVGVYEQYF
CDR3nt: TGTGCCAGCAGCTTAGTAGGGGTCTACGAGCAGTACTTC

abundance: NA
len: 15
d_gene: NA
j_gene: TRBJ2-7
v_gene: TRBV30
CDR3aa: CAWSAGSGLSYEQYF
CDR3nt: TGTGCCTGGAGTGCAGGTAGCGGACTCTCCTACGAGCAGTACTTC

abundance: NA
len: 18
d_gene: TRBD1
j_gene: TRBJ1-2
v_gene: TRBV7-9
CDR3aa: CASSLFLGQGGSLYGYTF
CDR3nt: TGTGCCAGCAGCTTATTCTTAGGGCAGGGGGGTAGTCTCTATGGCTACACCTTC

abundance: NA
len: 13
d_gene: TRBD1
j_gene: TRBJ1-2
v_gene: TRBV29-1
CDR3aa: CSSSDRVGGGYTF
CDR3nt: TGCAGCAGCTCGGACAGGGTCGGGGGTGGCTACACCTTC

abundance: NA
len: 11
d_gene: NA
j_gene: TRBJ1-1
v_gene: TRBV12-3/TRBV12-4
CDR3aa: CASRVGVEAFF
CDR3nt: TGTGCCAGCAGAGTAGGAGTTGAAGCTTTCTTT

abundance: NA
len: 14
d_gene: TRBD1
j_gene: TRBJ2-3
v_gene: TRBV30
CDR3aa: CAWSTGGGTDTQYF
CDR3nt: TGTGCCTGGAGTACAGGGGGAGGTACAGATACGCAGTATTTT

abundance: NA
len: 15
d_gene: TRBD1
j_gene: TRBJ1-4
v_gene: TRBV7-6
CDR3aa: CASSRGQGTNEKLFF
CDR3nt: TGTGCCAGCAGCCGGGGACAGGGGACTAATGAAAAACTGTTTTTT

abundance: NA
len: 15
d_gene: NA
j_gene: TRBJ2-7
v_gene: TRBV7-2
CDR3aa: CASSLGNGGIYEQYF
CDR3nt: TGTGCCAGCAGCTTAGGAAACGGCGGTATCTACGAGCAGTACTTC

abundance: NA
len: 14
d_gene: NA
j_gene: TRBJ1-1
v_gene: TRBV29-1
CDR3aa: CSVRGRGGDTEAFF
CDR3nt: TGCAGCGTCCGGGGTCGGGGGGGAGACACTGAAGCTTTCTTT

abundance: once
len: 13
d_gene: NA
j_gene: TRBJ2-4
v_gene: TRBV27
CDR3aa: CASSGTKGGIQYF
CDR3nt: TGTGCCAGCAGTGGGACCAAGGGAGGCATTCAGTACTTC

abundance: once
len: 16
d_gene: TRBD2
j_gene: TRBJ2-1
v_gene: TRBV10-3
CDR3aa: CAISESLAGEVNEQFF
CDR3nt: TGTGCCATCAGTGAGTCACTAGCGGGAGAGGTTAATGAGCAGTTCTTC

abundance: NA
len: 13
d_gene: NA
j_gene: TRBJ2-7
v_gene: TRBV18
CDR3aa: CASSVTASYEQYF
CDR3nt: TGTGCCAGCTCGGTGACAGCCTCCTACGAGCAGTACTTC

abundance: NA
len: 16
d_gene: TRBD1
j_gene: TRBJ1-4
v_gene: TRBV5-1
CDR3aa: CASSLGTGATNEKLFF
CDR3nt: TGCGCCAGCAGCTTGGGGACAGGGGCAACTAATGAAAAACTGTTTTTT

abundance: few
len: 15
d_gene: NA
j_gene: TRBJ1-5
v_gene: TRBV11-2
CDR3aa: CASSLVGGGNQPQHF
CDR3nt: TGTGCCAGCAGCTTAGTGGGGGGAGGAAATCAGCCCCAGCATTTT

abundance: NA
len: 15
d_gene: TRBD2
j_gene: TRBJ2-1
v_gene: TRBV29-1
CDR3aa: CSAPRGGSSYNEQFF
CDR3nt: TGCAGCGCCCCTCGGGGCGGGAGTTCATACAATGAGCAGTTCTTC

abundance: NA
len: 13
d_gene: NA
j_gene: TRBJ2-1
v_gene: TRBV5-1
CDR3aa: CASSRDSGLEQFF
CDR3nt: TGCGCCAGCAGCCGGGACAGCGGGTTGGAGCAGTTCTTC

abundance: NA
len: 19
d_gene: TRBD2
j_gene: TRBJ2-4
v_gene: TRBV4-1
CDR3aa: CASSQDVAGVFITKNIQYF
CDR3nt: TGCGCCAGCAGCCAGGACGTAGCGGGAGTTTTCATCACCAAAAACATTCAGTACTTC

abundance: NA
len: 12
d_gene: NA
j_gene: TRBJ2-7
v_gene: TRBV3-1/TRBV3-2
CDR3aa: CASSPPYSEQYF
CDR3nt: TGTGCCAGCAGCCCCCCGTACAGCGAGCAGTACTTC

abundance: NA
len: 15
d_gene: NA
j_gene: TRBJ2-3
v_gene: TRBV5-1
CDR3aa: CASSLEDSRTDTQYF
CDR3nt: TGCGCCAGCAGCTTGGAGGACAGTCGCACAGATACGCAGTATTTT

abundance: NA
len: 16
d_gene: NA
j_gene: TRBJ2-6
v_gene: TRBV11-2
CDR3aa: CASSPMASSGANVLTF
CDR3nt: TGTGCCAGCAGCCCAATGGCCTCCTCTGGGGCCAACGTCCTGACTTTC

abundance: NA
len: 12
d_gene: NA
j_gene: TRBJ2-2
v_gene: TRBV12-3/TRBV12-4
CDR3aa: CASWSLSGELFF
CDR3nt: TGTGCCAGCTGGAGTCTCTCCGGGGAGCTGTTTTTT

abundance: few
len: 14
d_gene: NA
j_gene: TRBJ1-1
v_gene: TRBV10-1
CDR3aa: CASSPRGMGTEAFF
CDR3nt: TGCGCCAGCAGTCCCAGGGGAATGGGCACTGAAGCTTTCTTT

abundance: NA
len: 19
d_gene: TRBD1
j_gene: TRBJ1-1
v_gene: TRBV3-1/TRBV3-2
CDR3aa: CASSPPPRQGVFKDTEAFF
CDR3nt: TGTGCCAGCAGCCCACCCCCCCGACAGGGTGTTTTCAAGGACACTGAAGCTTTCTTT

abundance: few
len: 12
d_gene: NA
j_gene: TRBJ1-2
v_gene: TRBV12-5
CDR3aa: CASGMGGYGYTF
CDR3nt: TGTGCTAGTGGTATGGGAGGCTATGGCTACACCTTC